The clone carrying this TCR beta chain was seen only a few times. Its antigen remains unidentified. MiXCR, applied by TCRdb to the RT-PCR reads, yields one record per CDR3 protein. The sample holds about 570,000 distinct CDR3 sequences, about 10% seen once. In germline, CDR1 is SGHRS, CDR2 YFSETQ. The CDR3 is 15 amino acids. Trimming cost V 4 bases and J 2 bases; bases outside gene matches: 8. The data derive from a study of response to subunit inactivated influenza vaccine. Study-wide results and caveats: Only a handful of new T cells, the authors suggested, are recruited with each seasonal influenza vaccination.

This sample also appeared in a second study, on T cells expressing NK-cell markers. That source reports: A 5'RACE template switching approach incorporating UMIs was used to make TCR beta cDNA. It was from sorted CD3+CD56+NKG2C+, CD3+CD56+NKG2C- and CD3+CD56-NKG2C+ T cells that TCR beta repertoires came. Eight donors were sequenced, seven testing HCMV-seropositive and one testing seronegative. Dominant NKG2C+ clonotypes were found to form roughly 1.0-7.5% of CD8+ T cells in six donors.

The chain joins TRBV5-1 to TRBJ2-5; TRBD2 aligns across 7 bases. The clonotype originates from a man in his forties or fifties who received an inactivated influenza vaccine. The sequenced sample was PBMCs from blood, obtained on the day of vaccination. Written as DNA, the CDR3 is TGCGCCAGCAGCCGGGGTATGGGGGGGCAAGAGACCCAGTACTTC. Protein sequence: CASSRGMGGQETQYF.